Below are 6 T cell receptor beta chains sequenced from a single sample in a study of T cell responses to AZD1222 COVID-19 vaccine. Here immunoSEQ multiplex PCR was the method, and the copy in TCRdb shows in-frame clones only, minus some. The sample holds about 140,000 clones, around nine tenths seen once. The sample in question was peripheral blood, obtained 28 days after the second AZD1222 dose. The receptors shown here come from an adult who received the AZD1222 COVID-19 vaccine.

The CDR3 is CASSNDGPPPDGYTF. CDR3 coding DNA: TGTGCCAGCAGTAACGATGGTCCCCCACCGGACGGCTACACCTTC. The chain employs TRBV2 and TRBJ1-2; no definite D call. The CDR3 runs to 15 residues. V was trimmed by 5 bases and J by 8 bases, leaving 21 bases between them. The germline V gene has CDR1 SNHLY and CDR2 FYNNEI.

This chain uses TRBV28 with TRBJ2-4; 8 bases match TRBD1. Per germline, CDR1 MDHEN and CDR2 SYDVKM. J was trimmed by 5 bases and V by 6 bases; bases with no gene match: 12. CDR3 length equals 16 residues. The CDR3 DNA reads TGTGCCAGCAGCGACCGCGGACAGGGTGACCAAAACATTCAGTACTTC. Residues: CASSDRGQGDQNIQYF.

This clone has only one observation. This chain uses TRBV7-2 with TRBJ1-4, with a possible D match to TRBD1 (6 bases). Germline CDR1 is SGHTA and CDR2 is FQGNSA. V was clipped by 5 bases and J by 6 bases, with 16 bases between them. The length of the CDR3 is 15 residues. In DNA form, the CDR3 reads TGTGCCAGCAGCCAACAGGGCCCACCGGATGAAAAACTGTTTTTT. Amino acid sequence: CASSQQGPPDEKLFF.

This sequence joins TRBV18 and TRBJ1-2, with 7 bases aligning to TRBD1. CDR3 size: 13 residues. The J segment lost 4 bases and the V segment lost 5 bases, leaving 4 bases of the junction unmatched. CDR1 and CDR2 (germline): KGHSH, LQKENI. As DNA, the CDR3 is TGTGCCAGCTCAAGCCGGGACAGCTATGGCTACACCTTC. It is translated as CASSSRDSYGYTF.

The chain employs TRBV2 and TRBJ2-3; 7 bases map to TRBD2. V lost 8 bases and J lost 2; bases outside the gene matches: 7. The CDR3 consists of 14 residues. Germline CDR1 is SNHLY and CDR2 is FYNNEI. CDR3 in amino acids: CASWEGSDTDTQYF. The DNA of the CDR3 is TGTGCCAGCTGGGAGGGGAGCGACACAGATACGCAGTATTTT.

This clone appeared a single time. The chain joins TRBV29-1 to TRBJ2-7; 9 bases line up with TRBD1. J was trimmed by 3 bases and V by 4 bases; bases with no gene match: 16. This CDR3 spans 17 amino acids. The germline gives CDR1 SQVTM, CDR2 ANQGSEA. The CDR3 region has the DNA TGCAGCGTTGTCACGGGGACAGGGTTCAGGATTAACTACGAGCAGTACTTC. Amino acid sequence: CSVVTGTGFRINYEQYF.